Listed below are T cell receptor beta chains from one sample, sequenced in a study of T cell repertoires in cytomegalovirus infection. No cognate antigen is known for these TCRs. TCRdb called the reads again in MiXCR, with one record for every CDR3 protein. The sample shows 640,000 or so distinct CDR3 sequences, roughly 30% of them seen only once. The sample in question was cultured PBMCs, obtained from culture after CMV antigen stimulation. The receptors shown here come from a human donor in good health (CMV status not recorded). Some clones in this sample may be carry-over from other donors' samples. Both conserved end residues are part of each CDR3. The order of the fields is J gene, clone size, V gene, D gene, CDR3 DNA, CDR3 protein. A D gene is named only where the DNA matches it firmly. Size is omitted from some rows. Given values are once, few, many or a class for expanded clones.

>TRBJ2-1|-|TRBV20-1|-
TGCAGTGCTAGAGTCAGCCGGGACGGCCACAATGAGCAGTTCTTC
CSARVSRDGHNEQFF
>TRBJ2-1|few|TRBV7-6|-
TGTGCCAGCAGCTCCCACTACAATGAGCAGTTCTTC
CASSSHYNEQFF
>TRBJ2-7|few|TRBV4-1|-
TGCGCCAGCAGCCAACCCCACCTGACAGTCCAAACGCCGTCCTACGAGCAGTACTTC
CASSQPHLTVQTPSYEQYF
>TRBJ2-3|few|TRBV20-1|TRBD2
TGCAGTGCTTTACGACTAGCGATAACGGGAGATACGCAGTATTTT
CSALRLAITGDTQYF
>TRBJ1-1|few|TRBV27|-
TGTGCCAGCAGTTTAACCGACAGGAACACTGAAGCTTTCTTT
CASSLTDRNTEAFF
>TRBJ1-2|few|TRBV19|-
TGTGCCAGTAGTCCTCCGGGGGAGGGCGCGTATGGCTACACCTTC
CASSPPGEGAYGYTF
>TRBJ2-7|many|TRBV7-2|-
TGTGCCAGCAGCCCTAGTGGGGGAGCCTACGAGCAGTACTTC
CASSPSGGAYEQYF
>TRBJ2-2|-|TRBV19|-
TGTGCCAGTAGCCGGGTTCGGGCCACCGGGGAGCTGTTTTTT
CASSRVRATGELFF
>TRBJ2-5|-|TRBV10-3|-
TGTGCCATCAGTGAGTCGCGTAGCGGAGGGTCGGGGGAGACCCAGTACTTC
CAISESRSGGSGETQYF
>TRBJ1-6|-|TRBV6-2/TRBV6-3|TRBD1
TGTGCCAGCAGTCGAGGGACAGCCCTTCGATCACCCCTCCACTTT
CASSRGTALRSPLHF
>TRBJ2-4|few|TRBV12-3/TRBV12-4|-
TGTGCCAGCAGTTTAGACGGGACGCCGCTAGCCAAAAACATTCAGTACTTC
CASSLDGTPLAKNIQYF
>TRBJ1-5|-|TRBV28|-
TGTGCCAGCAGTTTCGGGGTCCTCATGAATCAGCCCCAGCATTTT
CASSFGVLMNQPQHF
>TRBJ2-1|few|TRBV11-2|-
TGTGCCAGCAGCTTAGACTTAAGCTCCTACAATGAGCAGTTCTTC
CASSLDLSSYNEQFF
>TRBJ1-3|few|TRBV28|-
TGTGCCAGCACTGGCGGGACGGACTCTGGAAACACCATATATTTT
CASTGGTDSGNTIYF
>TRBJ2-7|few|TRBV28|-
TGTGCCATTCGGACAGCCGGCTACGAGCAGTACTTC
CAIRTAGYEQYF
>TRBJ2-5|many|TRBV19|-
TGTGCCAGCAGCATTAGCGGTCAAGAGACCCAGTACTTC
CASSISGQETQYF
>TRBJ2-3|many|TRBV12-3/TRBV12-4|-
TGTGCCAGCACAGGGCCTCCCACTAGCACAGATACGCAGTATTTT
CASTGPPTSTDTQYF
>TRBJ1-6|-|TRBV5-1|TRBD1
TGCGCCAGCAGCCTAAACAGGGGCGGTAATTCACCCCTCCACTTT
CASSLNRGGNSPLHF
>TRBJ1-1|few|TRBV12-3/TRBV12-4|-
TGTGCCAGCAGTCTAACCCTACAGGTGAACACTGAAGCTTTCTTT
CASSLTLQVNTEAFF
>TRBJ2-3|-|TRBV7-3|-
TGTGCCAGCAGAGGACTCCAGGGGGATACGCAGTATTTT
CASRGLQGDTQYF
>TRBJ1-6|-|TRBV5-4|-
TGTGCCAGCAGCTCCCCCCTCGGGGCTGGAGATAATTCACCCCTCCACTTT
CASSSPLGAGDNSPLHF
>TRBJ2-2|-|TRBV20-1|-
TGCAGTGCTAGCACGGGGCCAAACACCGGGGAGCTGTTTTTT
CSASTGPNTGELFF
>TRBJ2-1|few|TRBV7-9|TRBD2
TGTGCCAGCTACCCTGCAGCGGGGAATGAGCAGTTCTTC
CASYPAAGNEQFF
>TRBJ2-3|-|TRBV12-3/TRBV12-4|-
TGTGCCAGCAGTGCCCGCTTTCGGGATACGCAGTATTTT
CASSARFRDTQYF
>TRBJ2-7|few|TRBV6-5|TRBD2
TGTGCCAGCAGCCGGGGACTAGCGGGAGACGAGCAGTACTTC
CASSRGLAGDEQYF
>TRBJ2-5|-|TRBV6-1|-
TGTGCCAGCCCCCTTGGGAACCGCCCGTGGGCCCAGTACTTC
CASPLGNRPWAQYF
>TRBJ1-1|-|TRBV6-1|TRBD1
TGTGCCAGCAGTGCTGGGTGGGGACAGGGGAGTTTCACGGCTTTCTTT
CASSAGWGQGSFTAFF
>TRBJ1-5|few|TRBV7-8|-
TGTGCCAGCAGCTTATCGCGGGGGGCCGGACATAGCAATCAGCCCCAGCATTTT
CASSLSRGAGHSNQPQHF
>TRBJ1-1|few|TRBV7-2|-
TGTGCCAGCAGCCCCCAAGGGGAGGGCACTGAAGCTTTCTTT
CASSPQGEGTEAFF
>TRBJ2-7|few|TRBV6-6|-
TGTGCCAGCAGTTACACAGGGGAGCAGTACTTC
CASSYTGEQYF
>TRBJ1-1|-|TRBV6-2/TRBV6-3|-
TGTGCCAGCAGGCAACAGGGAGGGAACACTGAAGCTTTCTTT
CASRQQGGNTEAFF
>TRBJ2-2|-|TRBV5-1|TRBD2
TGCGCCAGCAGCTTGGAACTAGCGGGCTCCACATACACCGGGGAGCTGTTTTTT
CASSLELAGSTYTGELFF
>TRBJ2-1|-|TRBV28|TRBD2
TGTGCCAGCAGTCCCCGGGGGAGGGGAGACTTTTACAATGAGCAGTTCTTC
CASSPRGRGDFYNEQFF
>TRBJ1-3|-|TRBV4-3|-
TGCGCCAGCAGCCAAGCTTGGCCTGGAAACACCATATATTTT
CASSQAWPGNTIYF
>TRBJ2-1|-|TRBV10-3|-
TGTGCCATCAGTGTAGCACCAGGGCCCAATGAGCAGTTCTTC
CAISVAPGPNEQFF
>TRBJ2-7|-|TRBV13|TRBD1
TGTGCCAGCAGCTCAGGACAGGGCGTCACCTACGAGCAGTACTTC
CASSSGQGVTYEQYF
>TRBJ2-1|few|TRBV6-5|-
TGTGCCAGCCGGCGATATGGGGGAGGTTTCCAGCCAAAGAAATACAATGAGCAGTTCTTC
CASRRYGGGFQPKKYNEQFF
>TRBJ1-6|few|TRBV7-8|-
TGTGCCAGCAGCTTAGGGCCGGGGACTTCACCCCTCCACTTT
CASSLGPGTSPLHF
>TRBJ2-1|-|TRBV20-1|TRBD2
TGCAGTGCTAGTGCTAGCGGCACCTACAATGAGCAGTTCTTC
CSASASGTYNEQFF
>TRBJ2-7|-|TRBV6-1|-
TGTGCCAGCAGTGAAGTCGGCGTTAGCTCCTACGAGCAGTACTTC
CASSEVGVSSYEQYF
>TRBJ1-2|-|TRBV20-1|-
TGCAGTGCTAGAGGCCACAGGGATTATGGCTACACCTTC
CSARGHRDYGYTF
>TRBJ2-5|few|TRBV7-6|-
TGTGCCAACATAATCCCTAGACAGTTTTTTAAAGGGACCCAGTACTTC
CANIIPRQFFKGTQYF